The next 4 T cell receptor beta chains were all read from a single sample in a study of T-cell memory formation after mild COVID-19. A single record per CDR3 protein comes from TCRdb applying MiXCR to the 5' RACE reads. In the table there are just under 350,000 distinct CDR3 sequences, 10% to 15% of which are singletons. Sequenced: PBMCs or a T cell subset sorted from them (not recorded which). These receptors all come from a man younger than 30 who had mild COVID-19 (a few samples of this study predate the infection). Cell type and time point are not known.

The chain recombines TRBV6-6 with TRBJ2-5; D uncertain. With 10 bases removed from V and 5 bases from J, the gap between germline ends came to 20 bases. The CDR3 covers 14 residues. In germline, CDR1 is MNHNY, CDR2 SVGAGI (reference sequence). The CDR3 loop is CATLAYRVSETQYF. The CDR3 DNA reads TGTGCCACGCTCGCCTATCGGGTTTCCGAGACCCAGTACTTC.

A few counts support this clonotype. The V and J genes are TRBV5-5 and TRBJ1-6, with D possibly TRBD1 on 5 matching bases. Germline loops: CDR1 SGHKS, CDR2 YYEKEE (reference sequence). V lost 7 bases, J lost 6 bases, and 17 bases lay in between. The CDR3 contains 15 residues. CDR3 region: CASAAGPIRNSPLHF. The CDR3 DNA reads TGTGCCAGCGCGGCAGGGCCAATTCGTAATTCACCCCTCCACTTT.

The V and J genes are TRBV3-2 and TRBJ2-3; the D call in the table, TRBD2, was not verified against the DNA. TRBV3-2 corresponds to a pseudogene. The CDR3 has 18 residues. The DNA for the CDR3 is TGTGCCAGCAGCCAAGAGGGACGAAGGACCCTTTGCACAGATACGCAGTATTTT. Its protein is CASSQEGRRTLCTDTQYF.

This clonotype appeared a single time. This chain uses TRBV10-3 with TRBJ1-1, with D possibly being TRBD1 (5 bases). The CDR3 length is 15 residues. V was pared by 4 bases and J by 4 bases, with 16 bases between. The germline V gene has CDR1 ENHRY and CDR2 SYGVKD. The chain's CDR3 is CAISGRDPGSTEAFF. The DNA for the CDR3 is TGTGCCATCAGTGGCCGGGACCCAGGGAGCACTGAAGCTTTCTTT.